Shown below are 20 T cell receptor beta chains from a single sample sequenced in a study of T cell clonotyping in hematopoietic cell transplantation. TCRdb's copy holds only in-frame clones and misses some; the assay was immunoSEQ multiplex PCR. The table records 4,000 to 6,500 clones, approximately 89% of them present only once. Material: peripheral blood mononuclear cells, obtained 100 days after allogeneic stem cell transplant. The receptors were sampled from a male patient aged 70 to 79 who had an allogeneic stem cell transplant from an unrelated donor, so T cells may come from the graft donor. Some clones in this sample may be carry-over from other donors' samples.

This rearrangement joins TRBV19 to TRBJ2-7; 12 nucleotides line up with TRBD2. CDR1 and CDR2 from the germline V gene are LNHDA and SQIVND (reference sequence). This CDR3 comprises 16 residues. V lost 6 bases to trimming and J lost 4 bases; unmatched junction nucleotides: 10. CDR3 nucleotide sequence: TGTGCCAGTAGCGCCCGGACTAGCGGGAATCGGTACGAGCAGTACTTC. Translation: CASSARTSGNRYEQYF.

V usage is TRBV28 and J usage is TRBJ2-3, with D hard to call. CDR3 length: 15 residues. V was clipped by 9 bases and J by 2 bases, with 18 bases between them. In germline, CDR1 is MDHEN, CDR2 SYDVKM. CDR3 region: CASSTTEQFTDTQYF. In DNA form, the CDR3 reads TGTGCCAGTTCGACGACGGAGCAATTCACAGATACGCAGTATTTT.

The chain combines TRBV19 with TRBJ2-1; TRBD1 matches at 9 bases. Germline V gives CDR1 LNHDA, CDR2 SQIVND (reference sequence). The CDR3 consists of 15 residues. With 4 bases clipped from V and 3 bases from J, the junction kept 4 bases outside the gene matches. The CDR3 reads CASSTRDRVYNEQFF. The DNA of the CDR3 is TGTGCCAGTAGTACCCGGGACAGGGTCTACAATGAGCAGTTCTTC.

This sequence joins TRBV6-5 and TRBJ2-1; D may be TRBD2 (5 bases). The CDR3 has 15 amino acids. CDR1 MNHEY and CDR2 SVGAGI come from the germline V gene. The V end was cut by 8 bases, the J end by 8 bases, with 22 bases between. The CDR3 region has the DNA TGTGCCAGCCGTACACAGCGGACTCCTTATGATGAGCAGTTCTTC. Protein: CASRTQRTPYDEQFF.

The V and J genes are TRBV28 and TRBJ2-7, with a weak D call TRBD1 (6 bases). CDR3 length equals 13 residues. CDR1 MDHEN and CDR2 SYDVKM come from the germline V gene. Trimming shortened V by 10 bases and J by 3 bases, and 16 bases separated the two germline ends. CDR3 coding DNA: TGTGCCACCAGGCCGGGACAAAGCTACGAGCAGTACTTC. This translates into CATRPGQSYEQYF.

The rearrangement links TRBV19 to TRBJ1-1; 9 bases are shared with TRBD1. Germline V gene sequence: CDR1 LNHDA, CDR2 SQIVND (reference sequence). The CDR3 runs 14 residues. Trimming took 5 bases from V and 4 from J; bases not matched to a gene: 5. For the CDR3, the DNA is TGTGCCAGTAGTCTGACAGGGGGACGCACTGAAGCTTTCTTT. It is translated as CASSLTGGRTEAFF.

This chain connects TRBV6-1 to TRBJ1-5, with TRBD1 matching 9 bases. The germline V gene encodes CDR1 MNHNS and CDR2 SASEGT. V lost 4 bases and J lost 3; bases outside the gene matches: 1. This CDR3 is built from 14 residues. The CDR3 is CASSGQGDNQPQHF. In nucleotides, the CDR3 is TGTGCCAGCAGTGGACAGGGGGACAATCAGCCCCAGCATTTT.

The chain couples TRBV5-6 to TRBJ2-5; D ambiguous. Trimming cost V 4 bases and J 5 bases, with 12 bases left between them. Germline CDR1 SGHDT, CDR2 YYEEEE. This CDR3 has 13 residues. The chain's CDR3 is CASSRERLETQYF. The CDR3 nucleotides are TGTGCCAGCAGCCGCGAGCGTCTCGAGACCCAGTACTTC.

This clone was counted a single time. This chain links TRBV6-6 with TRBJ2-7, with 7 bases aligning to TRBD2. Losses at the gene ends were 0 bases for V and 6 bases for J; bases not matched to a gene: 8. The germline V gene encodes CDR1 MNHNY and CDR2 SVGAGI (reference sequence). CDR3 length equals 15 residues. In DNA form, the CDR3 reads TGTGCCAGCAGTTACTCTGCGGGAGAATTGGGCGAGCAGTACTTC. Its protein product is CASSYSAGELGEQYF.

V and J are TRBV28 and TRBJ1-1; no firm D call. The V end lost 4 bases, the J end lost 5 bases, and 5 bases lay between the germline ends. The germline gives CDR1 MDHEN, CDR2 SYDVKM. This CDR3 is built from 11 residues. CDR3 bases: TGTGCCAGCAGTTCGTGGACTGAAGCTTTCTTT. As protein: CASSSWTEAFF.

This chain's CDR3 is CAWSVSGLRNYGYTF. DNA for the CDR3: TGTGCCTGGAGTGTATCCGGCCTTCGGAACTATGGCTACACCTTC. V is TRBV30 and J is TRBJ1-2; D not resolved. The CDR3 is made up of 15 amino acids. V gave up 0 bases and J gave up 2 bases, with 13 bases separating them. CDR1 is GTSNPN and CDR2 is SVGIG in the germline V gene (reference sequence).

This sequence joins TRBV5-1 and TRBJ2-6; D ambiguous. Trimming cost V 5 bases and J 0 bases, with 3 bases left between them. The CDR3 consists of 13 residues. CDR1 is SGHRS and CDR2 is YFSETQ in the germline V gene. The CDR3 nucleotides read TGCGCCAGCAGGGACTCTGGGGCCAACGTCCTGACTTTC. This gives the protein CASRDSGANVLTF.

CDR3 amino acids: CASSLGPYGEFYTDTQYF. As DNA, the CDR3 is TGTGCCAGCAGCCTAGGGCCTTACGGGGAGTTCTACACAGATACGCAGTATTTT. The rearrangement joins TRBV27 to TRBJ2-3, with TRBD2 as a possible D gene (5 bases). Germline V gene lookup returns CDR1 MNHEY and CDR2 SMNVEV (reference sequence). V dropped 6 bases and J dropped 2 bases, with 24 bases sitting between them. The CDR3 is 18 residues long.

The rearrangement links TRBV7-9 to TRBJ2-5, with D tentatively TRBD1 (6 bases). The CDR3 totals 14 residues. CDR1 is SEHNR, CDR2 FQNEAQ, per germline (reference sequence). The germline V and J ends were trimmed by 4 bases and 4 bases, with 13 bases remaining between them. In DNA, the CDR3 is TGTGCCAGCAGCTCCTACAGGGTACGAGAGACCCAGTACTTC. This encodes CASSSYRVRETQYF.

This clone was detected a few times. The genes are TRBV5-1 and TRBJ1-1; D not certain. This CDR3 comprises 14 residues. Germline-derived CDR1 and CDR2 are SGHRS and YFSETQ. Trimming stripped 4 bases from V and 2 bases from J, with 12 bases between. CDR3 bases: TGCGCCAGCAGCCTGAATGGACCAAACACTGAAGCTTTCTTT. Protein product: CASSLNGPNTEAFF.

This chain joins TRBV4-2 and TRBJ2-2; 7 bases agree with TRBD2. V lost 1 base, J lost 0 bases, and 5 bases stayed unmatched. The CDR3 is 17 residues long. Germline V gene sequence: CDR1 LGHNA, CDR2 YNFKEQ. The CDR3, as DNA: TGTGCCAGCAGCCAAGGAGGGACTATATCGAACACCGGGGAGCTGTTTTTT. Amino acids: CASSQGGTISNTGELFF.

The CDR3 bases are TGTGCCGGCGGACAGGGGGTTATGAGGGAGCTGTTTTTT. This codes for CAGGQGVMRELFF. J is TRBJ2-2 and V is TRBV6-1; 10 bases line up with TRBD1. Germline assignment: CDR1 MNHNS and CDR2 SASEGT. The CDR3 has 13 amino acids. The trim removed 11 bases at V and 9 bases at J, leaving 9 bases unmatched.

CDR3 residues: CASSSATGTGQSYEQYF. DNA of the CDR3: TGTGCCAGCAGTTCCGCCACCGGGACAGGACAGTCCTACGAGCAGTACTTC. This chain connects TRBV28 to TRBJ2-7; 8 positions match TRBD1. The CDR3 contains 17 residues. J was trimmed by 1 base and V by 4 bases; bases with no gene match: 12. Germline lookup yields CDR1 MDHEN and CDR2 SYDVKM.

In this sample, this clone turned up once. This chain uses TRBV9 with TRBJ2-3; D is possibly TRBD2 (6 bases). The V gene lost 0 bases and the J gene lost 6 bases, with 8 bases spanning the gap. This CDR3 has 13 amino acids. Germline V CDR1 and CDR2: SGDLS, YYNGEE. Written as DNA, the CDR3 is TGTGCCAGCAGCGTAGCTCGGGGGGATACGCAGTATTTT. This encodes CASSVARGDTQYF.

The CDR3 here is CASSSPGLANEQYF. The CDR3 bases are TGTGCCAGCAGCTCACCGGGACTAGCTAACGAGCAGTACTTC. The chain joins TRBV6-6 to TRBJ2-7; 9 bases agree with TRBD2. The length of the CDR3 is 14 residues. In germline, CDR1 is MNHNY, CDR2 SVGAGI (reference sequence). J lost 5 bases, V lost 6 bases, and 8 bases had no gene match.